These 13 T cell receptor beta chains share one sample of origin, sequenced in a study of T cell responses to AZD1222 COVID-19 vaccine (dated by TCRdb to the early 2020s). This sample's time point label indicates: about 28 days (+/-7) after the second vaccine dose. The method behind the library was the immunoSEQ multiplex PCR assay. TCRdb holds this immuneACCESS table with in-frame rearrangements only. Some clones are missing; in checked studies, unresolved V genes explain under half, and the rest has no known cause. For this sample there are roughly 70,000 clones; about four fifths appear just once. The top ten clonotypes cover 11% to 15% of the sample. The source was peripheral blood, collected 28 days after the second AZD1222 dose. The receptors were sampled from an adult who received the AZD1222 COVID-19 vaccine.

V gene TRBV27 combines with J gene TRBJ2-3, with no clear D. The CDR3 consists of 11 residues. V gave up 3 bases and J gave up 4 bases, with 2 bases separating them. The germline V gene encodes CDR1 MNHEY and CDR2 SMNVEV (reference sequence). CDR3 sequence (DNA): TGTGCCAGCAGTTTGGCAGATACGCAGTATTTT. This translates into CASSLADTQYF.

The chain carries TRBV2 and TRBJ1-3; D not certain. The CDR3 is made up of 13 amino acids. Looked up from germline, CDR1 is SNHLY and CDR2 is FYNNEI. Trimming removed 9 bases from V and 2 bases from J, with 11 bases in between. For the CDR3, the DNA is TGTGCCAGTTCGGATGAAGCTGGAAACACCATATATTTT. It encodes CASSDEAGNTIYF.

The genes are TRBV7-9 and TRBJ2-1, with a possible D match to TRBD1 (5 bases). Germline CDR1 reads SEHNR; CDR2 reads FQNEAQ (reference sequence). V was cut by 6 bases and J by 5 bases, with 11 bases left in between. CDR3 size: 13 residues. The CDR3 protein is CASRQGRDNEQFF. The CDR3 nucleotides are TGTGCCAGCAGGCAGGGTAGGGACAATGAGCAGTTCTTC.

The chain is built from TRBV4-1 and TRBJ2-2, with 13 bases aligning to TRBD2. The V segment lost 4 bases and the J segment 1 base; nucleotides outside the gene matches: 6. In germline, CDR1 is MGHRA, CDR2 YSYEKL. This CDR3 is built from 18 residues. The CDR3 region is CASSLRLAGGRNTGELFF. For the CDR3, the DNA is TGCGCCAGCAGCCTCCGACTAGCGGGGGGCCGGAACACCGGGGAGCTGTTTTTT.

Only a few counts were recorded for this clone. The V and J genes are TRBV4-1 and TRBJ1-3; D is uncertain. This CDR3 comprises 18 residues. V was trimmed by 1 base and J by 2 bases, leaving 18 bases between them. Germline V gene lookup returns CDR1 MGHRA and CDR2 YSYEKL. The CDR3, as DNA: TGCGCCAGCAGCCAAGTCGGTCATTCCGTGGGCGCTGGAAACACCATATATTTT. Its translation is CASSQVGHSVGAGNTIYF.

The CDR3 sequence is CASSEGDGISGANVLTF. For the CDR3, the DNA is TGTGCCAGCAGTGAAGGGGACGGAATCTCTGGGGCCAACGTCCTGACTTTC. The rearrangement links TRBV6-1 to TRBJ2-6; perhaps D is TRBD1 or TRBD2 (5 bases each). The germline V gene encodes CDR1 MNHNS and CDR2 SASEGT. CDR3 length equals 17 residues. Trimming shortened V by 1 base and J by 0 bases, and 10 bases separated the two germline ends.

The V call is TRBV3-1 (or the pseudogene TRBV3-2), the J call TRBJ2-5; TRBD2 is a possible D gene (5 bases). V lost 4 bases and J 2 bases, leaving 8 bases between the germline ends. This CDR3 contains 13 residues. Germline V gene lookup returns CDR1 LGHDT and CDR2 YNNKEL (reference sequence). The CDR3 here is CASSPRGQETQYF. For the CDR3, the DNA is TGTGCCAGCAGCCCCAGAGGGCAAGAGACCCAGTACTTC.

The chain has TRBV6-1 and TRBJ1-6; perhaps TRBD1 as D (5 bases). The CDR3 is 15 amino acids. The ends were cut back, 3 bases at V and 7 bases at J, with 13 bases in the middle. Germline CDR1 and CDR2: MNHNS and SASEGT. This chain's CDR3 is CASSEGHSLNSPLHF. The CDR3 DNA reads TGTGCCAGCAGTGAGGGGCACTCGTTAAATTCACCCCTCCACTTT.

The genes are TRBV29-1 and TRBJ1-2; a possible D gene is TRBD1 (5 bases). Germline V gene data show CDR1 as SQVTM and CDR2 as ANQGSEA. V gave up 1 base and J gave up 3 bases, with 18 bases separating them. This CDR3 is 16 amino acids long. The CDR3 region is CSVEGGTGLSDYGYTF. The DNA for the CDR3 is TGCAGCGTTGAAGGGGGAACAGGCTTGTCGGACTATGGCTACACCTTC.

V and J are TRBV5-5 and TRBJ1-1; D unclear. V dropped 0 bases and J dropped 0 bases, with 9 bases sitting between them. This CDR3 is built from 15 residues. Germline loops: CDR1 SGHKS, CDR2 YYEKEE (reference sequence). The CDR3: CASSLDHGVNTEAFF. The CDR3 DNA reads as TGTGCCAGCAGCTTGGATCACGGGGTGAACACTGAAGCTTTCTTT.

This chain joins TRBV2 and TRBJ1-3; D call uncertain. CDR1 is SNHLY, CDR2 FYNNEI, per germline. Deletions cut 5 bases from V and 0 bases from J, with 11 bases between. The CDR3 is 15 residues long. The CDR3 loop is CASSSSGNSGNTIYF. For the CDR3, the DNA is TGTGCCAGCAGTAGCAGCGGAAACTCTGGAAACACCATATATTTT.

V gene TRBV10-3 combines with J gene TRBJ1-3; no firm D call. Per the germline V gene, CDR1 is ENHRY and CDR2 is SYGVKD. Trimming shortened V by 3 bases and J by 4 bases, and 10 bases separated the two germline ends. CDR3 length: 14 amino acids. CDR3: CAISDRGSGNTIYF. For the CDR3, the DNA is TGTGCCATCAGTGATCGGGGTTCGGGAAACACCATATATTTT.

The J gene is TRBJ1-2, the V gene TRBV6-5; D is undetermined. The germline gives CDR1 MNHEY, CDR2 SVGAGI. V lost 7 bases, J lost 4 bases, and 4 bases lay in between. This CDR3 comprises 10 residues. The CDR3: CASNLYGYTF. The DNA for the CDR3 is TGTGCCAGCAATCTCTATGGCTACACCTTC.